This paragraph covers one T cell receptor beta chain sequence. The antigen is unknown. From germline, CDR1 is SEHNR and CDR2 FQNEAQ (reference sequence). The CDR3 totals 15 residues. V dropped 3 bases and J dropped 5; count of bases not matched to a gene: 9. This record comes from a study of chemoradiotherapy in HPV16-positive cancers. Profiled with immunoSEQ multiplex PCR; TCRdb holds only in-frame clones, not every one. The sample lists under 7,000 clones, around 80% seen once, with about 10% in the top ten. Study conclusions and caveats: Better recurrence-free survival went with HPV-responsive T-cell expansion in HPV16-positive patients.

Repertoires were sampled repeatedly during chemoradiotherapy. The chain is built from TRBV7-9 and TRBJ1-2, with 7 bases fitting TRBD1. The sample here was tumor tissue, taken from a patient who underwent chemoradiotherapy. This receptor was identified in a human donor with HPV-associated anogenital cancer. The CDR3 DNA reads TGTGCCAGCAGCTTGAATACCGGGACAGATTATGGCTACACCTTC. Its translation: CASSLNTGTDYGYTF.